The 28 T cell receptor beta chains reported below all come from one sample, sequenced in a study of tumor-infiltrating lymphocytes in oesophageal squamous cell carcinoma. In TCRdb, the PCR reads were re-called with MiXCR into one record per CDR3 protein. The repertoire includes approximately 20,000 distinct CDR3 sequences, around two fifths of them detected once, and around 19% sits in the top ten. The specimen was esophageal tumor tissue. These receptor sequences come from a male donor with esophageal squamous cell carcinoma.

The chain recombines TRBV7-2 with TRBJ1-1; D is unclear. Germline CDR1 is SGHTA and CDR2 is FQGNSA. This CDR3 has 13 residues. Between the trimmed V and J ends, which lost 0 bases and 6 bases, there was a span of 8 bases. In nucleotides, the CDR3 is TGTGCCAGCAGCTTAGCGGTCCTCCCTGAAGCTTTCTTT. This sequence encodes CASSLAVLPEAFF.

This clonotype was seen once. It may be a read error: a sequence one base away is much more abundant. The genes are TRBV5-1 and TRBJ1-2; D is unresolved. The CDR3 loop spans 16 amino acids. CDR1 SGHRS and CDR2 YFSETQ come from the germline V gene. This chain's CDR3 is CASSLGGSQRNYGYNF. The CDR3 DNA reads TGCGCCAGCAGCTTGGGAGGGTCCCAGAGAAACTATGGCTACAACTTC.

This clonotype came up many times. The V and J genes are TRBV27 and TRBJ1-5, with D possibly TRBD1 on 6 matching bases. The CDR3 runs to 13 residues. The V gene lost 6 bases and the J gene lost 5 bases, with 11 bases spanning the gap. The germline CDR1 and CDR2 sequences are MNHEY and SMNVEV (reference sequence). CDR3 in amino acids: CASRGHSDQPQHF. The CDR3 DNA sequence: TGTGCCAGCAGGGGACACTCGGATCAGCCCCAGCATTTT.

This clonotype was observed at least ten times. This chain uses TRBV11-3 with TRBJ2-1; possibly TRBD1 for D (6 bases). Per germline, CDR1 SGHNT and CDR2 YENEEA. This CDR3 spans 15 amino acids. V was trimmed by 6 bases and J by 2 bases, leaving 14 bases between them. The CDR3 nucleotides read TGTGCCAGCAGACCTACGGGGACAACCTACAATGAGCAGTTCTTC. Translation gives CASRPTGTTYNEQFF.

This clonotype came up once. The CDR3 sequence: CASSPTQVGENKQYF. CDR3 DNA: TGTGCCAGCAGCCCCACTCAGGTCGGGGAGAACAAGCAGTACTTC. The chain joins TRBV12-3 or TRBV12-4 to TRBJ2-7; weak D call: TRBD2 (5 bases). Trimming left V 6 bases short and J 8 bases short, with 23 bases between. The CDR3 sequence is 15 residues long.

The chain has TRBV7-2 and TRBJ2-3; 8 bases line up with TRBD2. Germline V gives CDR1 SGHTA, CDR2 FQGNSA. CDR3 length equals 15 residues. The J segment lost 3 bases and the V segment lost 6 bases, leaving 8 bases of the junction unmatched. CDR3 residues: CASRPGGGRTDTQYF. CDR3 nucleotides: TGTGCCAGCAGGCCGGGCGGGGGGCGAACAGATACGCAGTATTTT.

This clonotype turned up a few times. The V and J genes are TRBV20-1 and TRBJ1-1; D is ambiguous. V lost 3 bases and J 10 bases, leaving 18 bases between the germline ends. This CDR3 is built from 13 residues. Germline V gene data show CDR1 as DFQATT and CDR2 as SNEGSKA (reference sequence). In DNA, the CDR3 is TGCAGTGCTAGGGTTTTTGACTCCGTGGGAGCTTTCTTT. It is translated as CSARVFDSVGAFF.

The chain links TRBV7-4 to TRBJ2-7; 10 bases align to TRBD1. This CDR3 spans 15 amino acids. Trimming cost V 5 bases and J 2 bases; bases outside gene matches: 6. The germline V gene encodes CDR1 SGHVT and CDR2 SQSDAQ. Here the CDR3 reads CASSARDRGTYEQYF. CDR3 DNA sequence: TGTGCCAGCAGCGCCCGGGACAGGGGAACCTACGAGCAGTACTTC.

The rearrangement uses TRBV7-9 and TRBJ1-1, with D unresolved. CDR1 is SEHNR, CDR2 FQNEAQ, per germline (reference sequence). The CDR3 has 13 residues. Between the trimmed V and J ends, which lost 8 bases and 1 base, there was a span of 11 bases. CDR3 coding DNA: TGTGCCAGCTTGCAGGACCCGAACACTGAAGCTTTCTTT. Translation: CASLQDPNTEAFF.

This clonotype showed up many times. The rearrangement uses TRBV19 and TRBJ2-2; 12 bases map to TRBD2. The CDR3 has 16 amino acids. V trimming: 5 bases; J trimming: 6 bases; junction bases outside the gene matches: 7. CDR1 and CDR2 from the germline V gene are LNHDA and SQIVND (reference sequence). For the CDR3, the DNA is TGTGCCAGTAGTCTCCGGACTAGCGGGGTCTCCGGGGAGCTGTTTTTT. It yields the protein CASSLRTSGVSGELFF. Drawing the rest from reference TRBV19 and TRBJ2-2, the complete variable domain is DGGITQSPKYLFRKEGQNVTLSCEQNLNHDAMYWYRQDPGQGLRLIYYSQIVNDFQKGDIAEGYSVSREKKESFPLTVTSAQKNPTAFYLCASSLRTSGVSGELFFGEGSRLTVL.

The chain combines TRBV12-3 or TRBV12-4 with TRBJ2-7; 7 nucleotides match TRBD1. The J segment lost 0 bases and the V segment lost 3 bases, leaving 5 bases of the junction unmatched. CDR3 size: 15 residues. The CDR3 nucleotides are TGTGCCAGCAGTTTTGGGACAGACCCCTCCTACGAGCAGTACTTC. This codes for CASSFGTDPSYEQYF.

The table lists this clonotype with many counts. A read error may produce the germline difference seen at one junction end. DNA for the CDR3: TGTGCCAGCAGCTTAAGTCGGGAGTTC. Its translation is CASSLSREF. This chain uses TRBV7-3 with TRBJ2-6; TRBD2 is a possible D gene (6 bases). The CDR3 has 9 amino acids. Germline V lookup: CDR1 SGHTA, CDR2 FQGTGA. Full variable domain (remainder filled in from reference TRBV7-3 and TRBJ2-6): GAGVSQTPSNKVTEKGKYVELRCDPISGHTALYWYRQSLGQGPEFLIYFQGTGAADDSGLPNDRFFAVRPEGSVSTLKIQRTERGDSAVYLCASSLSREFGAGSRLTVL.

The rearrangement uses TRBV6-6 and TRBJ2-4; 8 nucleotides agree with TRBD2. The J call may be wrong; the DNA end is better matched by TRBJ2-7. The CDR3 has 16 amino acids. Germline V gene lookup returns CDR1 MNHNY and CDR2 SVGAGI (reference sequence). CDR3 residues: CASRVSGAGSYYEQYF. Written as DNA, the CDR3 is TGTGCCAGCCGGGTTAGCGGGGCAGGGTCCTACTACGAGCAGTACTTC.

On this clonotype itself: The junction and the germline gene differ at one end; a read error may be behind it. The chain employs TRBV7-3 and TRBJ2-3; a weak D match, TRBD2 (6 bases). The V gene's germline CDR1 is SGHTA and CDR2 FQGTGA. CDR3 length: 14 amino acids. In DNA form, the CDR3 reads TGTGCCAGCAGCTTAAGTCGGGAGTTCGGGGAGCTGTATTTC. Translated: CASSLSREFGELYF.

The chain recombines TRBV7-2 with TRBJ2-4, with 7 nucleotides matching TRBD2. Matching the DNA end better, TRBJ2-7 makes the J call doubtful. There are 14 residues in the CDR3. Looked up from germline, CDR1 is SGHTA and CDR2 is FQGNSA. The CDR3 region is CASSFGGRSSEQYF. For the CDR3, the DNA is TGTGCCAGCAGCTTCGGCGGGAGAAGTAGCGAGCAGTACTTC.

In its sample, this clonotype was seen a few times. The genes are TRBV7-6 and TRBJ2-1; TRBD2 matches at 7 bases. The V and J ends lost 3 bases and 8 bases, in that order; junction bases with no gene match: 10. Germline CDR1 SGHVS, CDR2 FNYEAQ. This CDR3 has 15 residues. The CDR3 DNA reads TGTGCCAGCAGCTTCTACGGGGAGGGCAGCTATGAGCAGTTCTTC. It is translated as CASSFYGEGSYEQFF.

This clonotype rates as medium-sized (0.01 to 0.1%). The chain links TRBV12-3 or TRBV12-4 to TRBJ1-1, with a possible D match to TRBD1 (5 bases). V lost 4 bases and J 0 bases, leaving 9 bases between the germline ends. The CDR3 extends over 14 amino acids. CDR3 in amino acids: CASSYRGMNTEAFF. DNA for the CDR3: TGTGCCAGCAGTTATCGGGGGATGAACACTGAAGCTTTCTTT.

V usage is TRBV18 and J usage is TRBJ1-6, with D perhaps TRBD1 (6 bases). The CDR3 extends over 14 amino acids. Deletions cut 5 bases from V and 10 bases from J, with 15 bases between. Germline V CDR1 and CDR2: KGHSH, LQKENI. For the CDR3, the DNA is TGTGCCAGCTCAGTAGACAGGTTCAGATCACCCCTCCACTTT. Amino acid sequence: CASSVDRFRSPLHF.

This clonotype was observed at least ten times. The chain employs TRBV4-1 and TRBJ2-2; 8 positions agree with TRBD2. This CDR3 has 17 residues. CDR1 is MGHRA and CDR2 is YSYEKL in the germline V gene. After removal of 4 bases from V and 3 bases from J, the junction contained 10 bases not matched to a gene. The CDR3 loop reads CASSPPPGRVDTGELFF. CDR3 DNA sequence: TGCGCCAGCAGCCCCCCCCCCGGGAGGGTTGACACCGGGGAGCTGTTTTTT.

Details on this clonotype: This likely comes from a read error, as the CDR3 has no conserved phenylalanine or tryptophan at its end. No DNA is shown, since the ends of the CDR3 on it are uncertain; the CDR3 is the one TCRdb lists. The chain employs TRBV6-6 and TRBJ2-6. The germline gives CDR1 MNHNY, CDR2 SVGAGI (reference sequence). The CDR3 is 8 amino acids in total, end residues counted. CDR3 sequence reads: CASSYSGS.

This clonotype was seen more than once but under ten times. The V gene is TRBV7-9, the J gene TRBJ2-5; D is possibly TRBD1 or TRBD2 (5 bases each). The last part of the DNA fits TRBJ2-1 better; the J call may be wrong. This CDR3 spans 14 amino acids. CDR1 and CDR2 (germline): SEHNR, FQNEAQ (reference sequence). The CDR3 DNA follows: TGTGCCAGCAGCTTAGGGGGGAGTAGGAATGAGCAGTTCTTC. Translated, it gives CASSLGGSRNEQFF.

The J gene is TRBJ2-7, the V gene TRBV18, with 8 positions matching TRBD1. The J call may be in error: the DNA end matches TRBJ2-5 better. The germline CDR1 and CDR2 sequences are KGHSH and LQKENI. This CDR3 is 14 amino acids long. CDR3 in amino acids: CASSPLQGVETQYF. The CDR3 region has the DNA TGTGCCAGCTCACCATTACAGGGGGTCGAGACCCAGTACTTC.

There are a few counts of this clonotype. The V gene is TRBV7-2, the J gene TRBJ2-5, with 7 bases that match TRBD1. Per germline, CDR1 SGHTA and CDR2 FQGNSA. Trimming took 4 bases from V and 2 from J; bases not matched to a gene: 10. This CDR3 is 16 amino acids long. The CDR3 DNA sequence: TGTGCCAGCAGCTCGCCAATTGGGACAGATCAAGAGACCCAGTACTTC. This codes for CASSSPIGTDQETQYF.

On this clonotype itself: The CDR3 ends on some other residue instead of the conserved phenylalanine or tryptophan, so this is likely a read error. Because the CDR3's place on the DNA is in doubt, the DNA is left out and the CDR3 is given as listed by TCRdb. The chain has TRBV6-6 and TRBJ2-5. The CDR3 extends over 17 residues, inclusive of both ends. Germline V gene lookup returns CDR1 MNHNY and CDR2 SVGAGI (reference sequence). CDR3 residues: CASSYGRIPIYEQYFGN.

The CDR3, as DNA: TGTGCCAGCAGCTCAGCGAACAGGGGATCTCGCACTGAAGCTTTCTTT. Its protein is CASSSANRGSRTEAFF. The rearrangement links TRBV7-3 to TRBJ2-5, with 7 bases aligning to TRBD1. Near its end, the DNA agrees better with TRBJ1-1, so the J call may be wrong. Germline V gene sequence: CDR1 SGHTA, CDR2 FQGTGA. This CDR3 region has 16 residues.

This clonotype is deemed medium-sized. The rearrangement uses TRBV7-9 and TRBJ2-1; no reliable D call. CDR3 length equals 12 residues. CDR1 is SEHNR, CDR2 FQNEAQ, per germline (reference sequence). V lost 1 base and J lost 6, with 4 bases in between. Here the CDR3 reads CASSLVTNEQFF. The CDR3 coding sequence is TGTGCCAGCAGCTTAGTCACCAATGAGCAGTTCTTC. Complete variable domain (other parts from reference TRBV7-9 and TRBJ2-1): DTGVSQNPRHKITKRGQNVTFRCDPISEHNRLYWYRQTLGQGPEFLTYFQNEAQLEKSRLLSDRFSAERPKGSFSTLEIQRTEQGDSAMYLCASSLVTNEQFFGPGTRLTVL.

J is TRBJ2-3 and V is TRBV5-1, with D perhaps matching TRBD2 (5 bases). The CDR3 is made up of 15 amino acids. Trimming removed 4 bases at V and 8 bases at J, with 20 bases between. Germline V lookup: CDR1 SGHRS, CDR2 YFSETQ. CDR3 amino acids: CASSRVGVTQVTQYF. The DNA of the CDR3 is TGCGCCAGCAGCCGTGTCGGGGTTACGCAGGTTACGCAGTATTTT. The entire variable domain, with the rest obtained from reference TRBV5-1 and TRBJ2-3, is as follows: KAGVTQTPRYLIKTRGQQVTLSCSPISGHRSVSWYQQTPGQGLQFLFEYFSETQRNKGNFPGRFSGRQFSNSRSEMNVSTLELGDSALYLCASSRVGVTQVTQYFGPGTRLTVL.

This chain links TRBV13 with TRBJ2-7, with 7 bases identical to TRBD1. TRBJ2-5 matches the DNA end more closely, so the J call is doubtful. The CDR3 is made up of 16 amino acids. Per germline, CDR1 PRHDT and CDR2 FYEKMQ (reference sequence). CDR3 coding DNA: TGTGCCAGCATCGTCCCGGGACAGACGCCTCAGGGGACCCAGTACTTC. This sequence encodes CASIVPGQTPQGTQYF.